A single sample gave rise to the 30 T cell receptor beta chains below, sequenced in a study of sequential checkpoint blockade in melanoma. Treatment described: randomized to nivolumab then ipilimumab (arm A) or the reverse (arm B). TCRdb keeps only in-frame clones here, not all; method: immunoSEQ multiplex PCR. In the table there are about 28,000 clones, 65% to 85% of which are singletons. Specimen: CD8+ T cells sorted from blood (inferred from file names), collected from a patient given nivolumab and ipilimumab in sequence. These receptors were collected from a human donor with melanoma.

V gene TRBV19 combines with J gene TRBJ2-1; 9 bases are shared with TRBD2. Per germline, CDR1 LNHDA and CDR2 SQIVND (reference sequence). This CDR3 comprises 15 residues. The V and J ends lost 5 bases and 10 bases, in that order; junction bases with no gene match: 12. The CDR3 DNA follows: TGTGCCAGTAGTCCCCAGCGGGAGGCCCCCTGGGAGCAGTTCTTC. Residues: CASSPQREAPWEQFF.

In this sample, this clone is medium-sized (0.01 to 0.1%). This sequence joins TRBV7-9 and TRBJ1-5; D is uncertain. V lost 4 bases and J 2 bases, leaving 12 bases between the germline ends. Germline V gene sequence: CDR1 SEHNR, CDR2 FQNEAQ (reference sequence). The CDR3 covers 15 residues. The CDR3 nucleotides are TGTGCCAGCAGCTCGATATTGGAGGGCAATCAGCCCCAGCATTTT. Its protein is CASSSILEGNQPQHF.

The rearrangement joins TRBV7-3 to TRBJ2-2; 8 nucleotides align to TRBD2. V was pared by 5 bases and J by 1 base, with 3 bases of the junction left unmatched. Per the germline V gene, CDR1 is SGHTA and CDR2 is FQGTGA. CDR3 length: 15 residues. The CDR3 loop reads CASSPRGGNTGELFF. The CDR3 region has the DNA TGTGCCAGCAGCCCCCGGGGGGGGAACACCGGGGAGCTGTTTTTT.

The gene calls are TRBV7-8 and TRBJ2-5; TRBD2 matches 8 bases. Germline V gene sequence: CDR1 SGHVS, CDR2 FQNEAQ. The CDR3 extends over 18 amino acids. Trimming removed 1 base from V and 9 bases from J; junction bases left unmatched: 19. In nucleotides, the CDR3 is TGTGCCAGCAGCTTAGTAGGTTGGGCTAGCGGGCTCCAAGGGGCCCAGTACTTC. It codes for CASSLVGWASGLQGAQYF. The complete variable domain, with remaining parts taken from reference TRBV7-8 and TRBJ2-5, reads GAGVSQSPRYKVAKRGQDVALRCDPISGHVSLFWYQQALGQGPEFLTYFQNEAQLDKSGLPSDRFFAERPEGSVSTLKIQRTQQEDSAVYLCASSLVGWASGLQGAQYFGPGTRLLVL.

This chain connects TRBV2 to TRBJ2-1, with a possible D match to TRBD2 (6 bases). V lost 6 bases and J lost 0, with 15 bases in between. The CDR3 runs 16 residues. Germline CDR1 SNHLY, CDR2 FYNNEI. The CDR3 DNA is TGTGCCAGCAGCGAGTGGGGGGTTAGCTCCTACAATGAGCAGTTCTTC. This encodes CASSEWGVSSYNEQFF.

The rearrangement joins TRBV6-6 to TRBJ1-1, with 10 bases aligning to TRBD1. This CDR3 has 16 amino acids. The germline CDR1 and CDR2 sequences are MNHNY and SVGAGI (reference sequence). With V trimmed by 5 bases and J by 3 bases, 9 bases remained unmatched. The CDR3 reads CASSLLGQGEDTEAFF. CDR3 in DNA: TGTGCCAGCAGTCTCCTCGGACAGGGGGAAGACACTGAAGCTTTCTTT.

This rearrangement joins TRBV19 to TRBJ2-7; TRBD1 matches at 9 bases. The length of the CDR3 is 13 residues. Per germline, CDR1 LNHDA and CDR2 SQIVND (reference sequence). After removal of 4 bases from V and 5 bases from J, the junction contained 3 bases not matched to a gene. CDR3 residues: CASSTTGGNEQYF. The DNA for the CDR3 is TGTGCCAGTAGTACGACAGGGGGTAACGAGCAGTACTTC.

The genes are TRBV29-1 and TRBJ2-1, with 13 bases matching TRBD2. The CDR3 loop spans 17 amino acids. J gave up 6 bases and V 5 bases, and 13 bases lay outside the gene matches. Looked up from germline, CDR1 is SQVTM and CDR2 is ANQGSEA. The CDR3 nucleotides are TGCAGCGTTCCCCATACTAGCGGGGGGGTCGCGGGCAATGAGCAGTTCTTC. Translating gives CSVPHTSGGVAGNEQFF.

This sequence joins TRBV7-2 and TRBJ1-4, with no clear D. V lost 5 bases to trimming and J lost 4 bases, with 11 bases between them. Germline V gene data show CDR1 as SGHTA and CDR2 as FQGNSA. The CDR3 extends over 14 amino acids. The CDR3, as DNA: TGTGCCAGCAGCGGAGAATTGGATAATGAAAAACTGTTTTTT. Protein: CASSGELDNEKLFF.

The V call is TRBV27, the J call TRBJ1-1, with 7 positions matching TRBD1. The CDR3 is made up of 12 amino acids. Trimming cost V 3 bases and J 7 bases; bases outside gene matches: 2. Germline assignment: CDR1 MNHEY and CDR2 SMNVEV (reference sequence). The CDR3, as DNA: TGTGCCAGCAGTTTTCCAGGGGGTGAAGCTTTCTTT. Translation: CASSFPGGEAFF.

A few counts support this clone. The chain links TRBV28 to TRBJ1-2, with 8 bases identical to TRBD1. The J segment lost 6 bases and the V segment lost 5 bases, leaving 11 bases of the junction unmatched. CDR1 is MDHEN and CDR2 is SYDVKM in the germline V gene. This CDR3 spans 15 amino acids. CDR3 sequence reads: CASSTRQGPSDGYTF. CDR3 nucleotides: TGTGCCAGCAGTACCCGACAGGGGCCGTCCGATGGCTACACCTTC.

J is TRBJ1-2 and V is TRBV30, with D unclear. Per the germline V gene, CDR1 is GTSNPN and CDR2 is SVGIG (reference sequence). The CDR3 length is 13 residues. The V end was cut by 0 bases, the J end by 4 bases, with 9 bases between. In DNA, the CDR3 is TGTGCCTGGAGTGTAGGAGGGTTCTATGGCTACACCTTC. It codes for CAWSVGGFYGYTF.

This clone has a handful of counts. This sequence joins TRBV6-1 and TRBJ2-3; D not resolved. The ends were cut back, 2 bases at V and 6 bases at J, with 15 bases in the middle. The CDR3 runs 15 residues. CDR1 is MNHNS and CDR2 is SASEGT in the germline V gene. Written as DNA, the CDR3 is TGTGCCAGCAGTGAAAGATTAAGCCTTCTGGATACGCAGTATTTT. Its protein is CASSERLSLLDTQYF.

The rearrangement links TRBV4-3 to TRBJ1-1; possibly TRBD1 for D (6 bases). The CDR3 extends over 16 amino acids. CDR1 and CDR2 from the germline V gene are LGHNA and YSLEER. V lost 0 bases, J lost 4 bases, and 15 bases lay in between. DNA for the CDR3: TGCGCCAGCAGCCAAGATAAAAGACAGGTTAGCACTGAAGCTTTCTTT. As protein: CASSQDKRQVSTEAFF.

CDR3 residues: CAVRRVNYGYTF. CDR3 DNA: TGTGCCGTCCGAAGAGTTAACTATGGCTACACCTTC. V usage is TRBV2 and J usage is TRBJ1-2; unclear D gene. V was shortened by 11 bases and J by 1 base, with 11 bases between the two germline ends. In germline, CDR1 is SNHLY, CDR2 FYNNEI. The CDR3 length is 12 residues.

This clone was detected a few times. This rearrangement joins TRBV5-5 to TRBJ1-1, with TRBD1 as a possible D gene (6 bases). The CDR3 extends over 12 amino acids. Germline CDR1 reads SGHKS; CDR2 reads YYEKEE (reference sequence). Trimming pared 10 bases from V and 5 bases from J, leaving 15 bases between. The CDR3 protein is CAPRGTPTEAFF. The CDR3 DNA sequence: TGTGCCCCCAGGGGTACCCCTACTGAAGCTTTCTTT.

The chain couples TRBV30 to TRBJ2-7, with unresolved D. Germline assignment: CDR1 GTSNPN and CDR2 SVGIG (reference sequence). The CDR3 runs 11 residues. Trimming cost V 5 bases and J 1 base, with 6 bases left between them. The CDR3 DNA reads TGTGCCTGGCGAACTTCCTACGAGCAGTACTTC. Its protein is CAWRTSYEQYF.

The rearrangement joins TRBV6-1 to TRBJ2-3; 9 bases are shared with TRBD1. CDR1 and CDR2 (germline): MNHNS, SASEGT. This CDR3 has 14 amino acids. Unmatched junction bases numbered 8, after V lost 5 bases and J lost 8 bases. The CDR3 loop is CASSSGTGWTTQYF. Here the CDR3 DNA reads TGTGCCAGCAGTTCCGGGACAGGGTGGACTACGCAGTATTTT.

The rearrangement uses TRBV4-3 and TRBJ2-7, with TRBD1 matching over 7 bases. The CDR3 loop spans 15 amino acids. Germline V gene data show CDR1 as LGHNA and CDR2 as YSLEER. J lost 6 bases, V lost 0 bases, and 8 bases had no gene match. CDR3 sequence reads: CASSQDEGGVSEQYF. CDR3 DNA sequence: TGCGCCAGCAGCCAAGATGAAGGGGGCGTAAGCGAGCAGTACTTC.

V gene TRBV6-5 combines with J gene TRBJ1-2, with D hard to call. This CDR3 comprises 15 residues. Germline-derived CDR1 and CDR2 are MNHEY and SVGAGI. V was shortened by 0 bases and J by 4 bases, with 12 bases between the two germline ends. The CDR3 loop reads CASSYSVGGFYGYTF. The CDR3 DNA follows: TGTGCCAGCAGTTACTCGGTGGGAGGGTTCTATGGCTACACCTTC.

The rearrangement joins TRBV19 to TRBJ1-5; 7 bases are a match to TRBD1. The CDR3 sequence is 18 residues long. V trimming: 4 bases; J trimming: 1 base; junction bases outside the gene matches: 13. Germline assignment: CDR1 LNHDA and CDR2 SQIVND (reference sequence). The CDR3 loop is CASSTGPRQGTSNQPQHF. The CDR3 region has the DNA TGTGCCAGTAGTACCGGACCACGACAGGGAACGAGCAATCAGCCCCAGCATTTT.

The genes are TRBV6-1 and TRBJ2-2; 10 nucleotides match TRBD1. The CDR3 has 16 residues. The trim removed 4 bases at V and 3 bases at J, leaving 5 bases unmatched. From germline, CDR1 is MNHNS and CDR2 SASEGT. The CDR3 DNA reads as TGTGCCAGCAGTGCCCCGGGACAGGGGTACACCGGGGAGCTGTTTTTT. This encodes CASSAPGQGYTGELFF.

The genes are TRBV28 and TRBJ1-2, with 8 bases aligning to TRBD1. Germline values: CDR1 MDHEN, CDR2 SYDVKM. The CDR3 length is 15 residues. The J segment lost 8 bases and the V segment lost 1 base, leaving 9 bases of the junction unmatched. CDR3 DNA: TGTGCCAGCAGTTTATTATGGACAGGGAAGGAAGGCTACACCTTC. This gives the protein CASSLLWTGKEGYTF.

This clone was found once. V and J are TRBV4-3 and TRBJ2-7, with a tentative D call TRBD2 (6 bases). Germline values: CDR1 LGHNA, CDR2 YSLEER. This CDR3 spans 16 amino acids. The V end was cut by 0 bases, the J end by 3 bases, with 15 bases between. Here the CDR3 DNA reads TGCGCCAGCAGCCAAGATCCCCGGGGTAGCGGCTACGAGCAGTACTTC. It encodes CASSQDPRGSGYEQYF.

This clone occurred once. The chain carries TRBV4-3 and TRBJ2-7, with a possible D match to TRBD2 (6 bases). The ends were cut back, 1 base at V and 2 bases at J, with 9 bases in the middle. There are 14 residues in the CDR3. Germline CDR1 reads LGHNA; CDR2 reads YSLEER. The CDR3 reads CASSQGAGPYEQYF. Here the CDR3 DNA reads TGCGCCAGCAGCCAAGGAGCGGGTCCCTACGAGCAGTACTTC.

The chain is built from TRBV4-3 and TRBJ1-1; D is ambiguous. Germline V lookup: CDR1 LGHNA, CDR2 YSLEER. This CDR3 comprises 12 residues. Trimming removed 0 bases at V and 7 bases at J, with 6 bases between. CDR3 sequence: CASSQDGSEAFF. CDR3 nucleotide sequence: TGCGCCAGCAGCCAAGATGGGAGTGAAGCTTTCTTT.

The chain has TRBV28 and TRBJ2-7; maybe TRBD1 (6 bases). CDR1 is MDHEN and CDR2 is SYDVKM in the germline V gene. CDR3 length: 12 amino acids. Trimming stripped 10 bases from V and 3 bases from J, with 13 bases between. CDR3 sequence (DNA): TGTGCCACCTCCCCAGGGGACTACGAGCAGTACTTC. Its protein is CATSPGDYEQYF.

The chain recombines TRBV7-7 with TRBJ2-1; TRBD2 matches at 8 bases. Germline trimming cut 5 bases from V and 11 bases from J; bases unmatched to any gene: 5. This CDR3 has 12 residues. Germline loops: CDR1 SSHAT, CDR2 FNYEAQ (reference sequence). The CDR3 loop is CASSQTGGKQFF. CDR3 coding DNA: TGTGCCAGCAGCCAGACGGGAGGGAAGCAGTTCTTC.

V gene TRBV7-8 combines with J gene TRBJ1-2; 7 bases are shared with TRBD1. The CDR3 consists of 13 residues. CDR1 is SGHVS, CDR2 FQNEAQ, per germline. Trimming cost V 5 bases and J 2 bases; bases outside gene matches: 2. The CDR3 DNA is TGTGCCAGCAGCACGACAGGGAACTATGGCTACACCTTC. This gives the protein CASSTTGNYGYTF.

The V and J genes are TRBV4-1 and TRBJ2-1; 9 positions agree with TRBD2. V was pared by 6 bases and J by 8 bases, with 11 bases of the junction left unmatched. Looked up from germline, CDR1 is MGHRA and CDR2 is YSYEKL. The CDR3 is 15 residues long. DNA of the CDR3: TGCGCCAGCAGTCCCCTTGCGGAGCGGGGGGATGAGCAGTTCTTC. Translating it yields CASSPLAERGDEQFF.